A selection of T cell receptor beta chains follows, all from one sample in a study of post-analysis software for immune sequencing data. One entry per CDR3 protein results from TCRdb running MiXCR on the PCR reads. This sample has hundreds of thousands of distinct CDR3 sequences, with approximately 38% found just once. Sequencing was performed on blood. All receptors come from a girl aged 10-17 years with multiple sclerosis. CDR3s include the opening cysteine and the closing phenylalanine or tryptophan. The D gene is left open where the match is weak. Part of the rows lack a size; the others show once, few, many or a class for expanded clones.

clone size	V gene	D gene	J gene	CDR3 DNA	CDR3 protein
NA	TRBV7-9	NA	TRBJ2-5	TGTGCCAGCAGCTTATCATTCGACGGAAGAGAGACCCAGTACTTC	CASSLSFDGRETQYF
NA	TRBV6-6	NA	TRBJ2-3	TGTGCCAGCAGTTACACCTACAGGAGTCAGAGGACAGATACGCAGTATTTT	CASSYTYRSQRTDTQYF
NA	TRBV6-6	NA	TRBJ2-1	TGTGCCAGCAGTTATCGGACGGAAGGGAATGAGCAGTTCTTC	CASSYRTEGNEQFF
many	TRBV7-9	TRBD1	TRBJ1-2	TGTGCCAGCACCCCCGGACAGGGATGGGGCTACACCTTC	CASTPGQGWGYTF
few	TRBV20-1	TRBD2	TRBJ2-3	TGCAGTGTAGAGCGGGGGGCGGCAGATACGCAGTATTTT	CSVERGAADTQYF
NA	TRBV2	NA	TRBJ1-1	TGTGCCAGCAGTGCAGACAGCTTGAACACTGAAGCTTTCTTT	CASSADSLNTEAFF
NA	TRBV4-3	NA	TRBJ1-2	TGCGCCAGCAGCCGCGCCGGGGGGGGAGGGGGCTACACCTTC	CASSRAGGGGGYTF
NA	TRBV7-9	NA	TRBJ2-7	TGTGCCAGCAGCCAAATCACCGGGCCGGACTACGAGCAGTACTTC	CASSQITGPDYEQYF
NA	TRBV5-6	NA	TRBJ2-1	TGTGCCAGCAGCCCCTTCACAAGCGAGAATCTCTACAATGAGCAGTTCTTC	CASSPFTSENLYNEQFF
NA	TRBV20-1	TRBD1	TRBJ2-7	TGCAGTGCGAGTACCCACAGGGGTAGCTCCTACGAGCAGTACTTC	CSASTHRGSSYEQYF
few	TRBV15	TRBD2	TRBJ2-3	TGTGCCACCAGCAGTGGACTAGCGCCGGTTACGCAGTATTTT	CATSSGLAPVTQYF
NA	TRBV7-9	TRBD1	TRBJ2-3	TGTGCCAGCAGCTTTGGGACAGCTCGGACCACAGATACGCAGTATTTT	CASSFGTARTTDTQYF
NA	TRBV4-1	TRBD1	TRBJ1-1	TGCGCCAGCAGCCAAGACCTGGACAGGGTCGGCACTGAAGCTTTCTTT	CASSQDLDRVGTEAFF
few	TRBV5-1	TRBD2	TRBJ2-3	TGCGCCAGCAGCTCGCCGGGACTAACCACAGATACGCAGTATTTT	CASSSPGLTTDTQYF
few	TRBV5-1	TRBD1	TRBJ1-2	TGCGCCAGCAGCAGAACAGGGGAAGACTATGGCTACACCTTC	CASSRTGEDYGYTF
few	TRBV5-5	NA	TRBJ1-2	TGTGCCAGCAGCTTGGGGAAAACAACTAACTATGGCTACACCTTC	CASSLGKTTNYGYTF
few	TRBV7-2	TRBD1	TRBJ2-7	TGTGCCAGCAGCTTAGCTCCGGGACAGACTTACGAGCAGTACTTC	CASSLAPGQTYEQYF
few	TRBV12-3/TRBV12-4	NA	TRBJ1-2	TGTGCCAGCACCTCACGGGGGGGAGTGAGGGGCTACACCTTC	CASTSRGGVRGYTF
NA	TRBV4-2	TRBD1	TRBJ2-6	TGTGCCAGCAGCCTGAACGGACAGGGGTCTACTGGGGCCAACGTCCTGACTTTC	CASSLNGQGSTGANVLTF
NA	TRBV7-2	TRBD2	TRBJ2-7	TGTGCCAGCAGCTTAGCGAGGACTAGCGGGGCCTACGAGCAGTACTTC	CASSLARTSGAYEQYF
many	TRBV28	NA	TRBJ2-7	TGTGCCAGCAGTTTAGGGGGCAGGGTCGACGAGCAGTACTTC	CASSLGGRVDEQYF
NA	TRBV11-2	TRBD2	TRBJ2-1	TGTGTCAGCAGCTTAGATCTGGGACTACCCTACAATGAGCAGTTCTTC	CVSSLDLGLPYNEQFF
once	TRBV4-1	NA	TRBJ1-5	TGCGCCAGCAGCCGAAGTGTTGGGCGGCCCCAGCATTTT	CASSRSVGRPQHF
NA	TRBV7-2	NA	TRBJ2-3	TGTGCCAGCAGCTCGTTCCGGCTGGGAACAGATACGCAGTATTTT	CASSSFRLGTDTQYF
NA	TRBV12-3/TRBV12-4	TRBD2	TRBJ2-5	TGTGCCAGCAGTCGACTAGCTTGGGAGACCCAGTACTTC	CASSRLAWETQYF
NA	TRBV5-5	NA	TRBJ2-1	TGTGCCAGCAGCTACCTCTCGGTCCAGGGGCCCTCCAATGAGCAGTTCTTC	CASSYLSVQGPSNEQFF
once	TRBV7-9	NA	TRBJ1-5	TGTGCCAGCCCCTCAGGGGCGGTTCAGCCCCAGCATTTT	CASPSGAVQPQHF
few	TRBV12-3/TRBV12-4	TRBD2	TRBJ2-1	TGTGCCAGCAGTTTTGGACTAGCGGGGGTATACAATGAGCAGTTCTTC	CASSFGLAGVYNEQFF